Listed below are T cell receptor beta chains from one sample, sequenced in a study of cytomegalovirus exposure and HLA in healthy donors. Clones were sequenced by immunoSEQ multiplex PCR, and TCRdb holds only the in-frame ones, with some missing. The sample carries around 120,000 clones, about 80% recorded once. Sequencing used PBMCs. These receptors were collected from a female donor in good health and CMV-seropositive. CDR3s include the opening cysteine and the closing phenylalanine or tryptophan. A D gene is named only where the DNA matches it firmly. Some rows have no size entry. The others give once, few or many, or a class for an expanded clone.

abundance: few; j_gene: TRBJ1-3; d_gene: .; v_gene: TRBV5-4; CDR3aa: CASSSYYRSSGNTIYF; CDR3nt: TGTGCCAGCAGCTCCTACTACAGGAGCTCTGGAAACACCATATATTTT
abundance: once; j_gene: TRBJ1-1; d_gene: TRBD1; v_gene: TRBV10-3; CDR3aa: CAISSQGDRGLNTEAFF; CDR3nt: TGTGCCATCAGCTCACAGGGGGACAGGGGACTGAACACTGAAGCTTTCTTT
abundance: .; j_gene: TRBJ2-2; d_gene: TRBD2; v_gene: TRBV5-4; CDR3aa: CASTRTSGGKNTGELFF; CDR3nt: TGTGCCAGCACCCGGACTAGCGGGGGGAAGAACACCGGGGAGCTGTTTTTT
abundance: .; j_gene: TRBJ1-3; d_gene: .; v_gene: TRBV5-6; CDR3aa: CASSSREGAGNTIYF; CDR3nt: TGTGCCAGCAGCTCCAGGGAAGGGGCTGGAAACACCATATATTTT
abundance: .; j_gene: TRBJ1-4; d_gene: .; v_gene: TRBV14; CDR3aa: CASSQGSFGDEKLFF; CDR3nt: TGTGCCAGCAGCCAAGGGTCCTTCGGGGATGAAAAACTGTTTTTT
abundance: .; j_gene: TRBJ1-2; d_gene: .; v_gene: TRBV2; CDR3aa: CASSESRTSGYTF; CDR3nt: TGTGCCAGCAGTGAAAGTAGAACTTCTGGCTACACCTTC
abundance: .; j_gene: TRBJ1-5; d_gene: TRBD1; v_gene: TRBV15; CDR3aa: CATSRGQGQPQHF; CDR3nt: TGTGCCACCAGCAGAGGACAGGGGCAGCCCCAGCATTTT
abundance: .; j_gene: TRBJ2-1; d_gene: TRBD2; v_gene: TRBV11-3; CDR3aa: CASSSPGTSVDNEQFF; CDR3nt: TGTGCCAGCAGCTCACCTGGGACTAGCGTCGACAATGAGCAGTTCTTC
abundance: .; j_gene: TRBJ2-1; d_gene: TRBD2; v_gene: TRBV5-4; CDR3aa: CASSFGRGAYNEQFF; CDR3nt: TGTGCCAGCAGCTTCGGGCGGGGGGCCTACAATGAGCAGTTCTTC
abundance: .; j_gene: TRBJ1-5; d_gene: .; v_gene: TRBV28; CDR3aa: CASSYGDMGIRQPQHF; CDR3nt: TGTGCCAGCAGTTACGGGGACATGGGGATCCGGCAGCCCCAGCATTTT
abundance: .; j_gene: TRBJ1-5; d_gene: .; v_gene: TRBV6-6; CDR3aa: CASSLQISQPQHF; CDR3nt: TGTGCCAGCAGCTTACAGATATCTCAGCCCCAGCATTTT
abundance: .; j_gene: TRBJ1-2; d_gene: .; v_gene: TRBV9; CDR3aa: CASSLQPEAHYGYTF; CDR3nt: TGTGCCAGCAGCTTGCAGCCGGAAGCGCACTATGGCTACACCTTC
abundance: .; j_gene: TRBJ1-2; d_gene: .; v_gene: TRBV27; CDR3aa: CASSLGRREYGYTF; CDR3nt: TGTGCCAGCAGTTTAGGCCGGAGGGAGTATGGCTACACCTTC
abundance: .; j_gene: TRBJ2-7; d_gene: .; v_gene: TRBV27; CDR3aa: CASSFVQPDHEQYF; CDR3nt: TGTGCCAGCAGTTTTGTACAGCCCGACCACGAGCAGTACTTC
abundance: few; j_gene: TRBJ1-1; d_gene: .; v_gene: TRBV4-3; CDR3aa: CASSQDYQGNTEAFF; CDR3nt: TGCGCCAGCAGCCAAGATTACCAGGGGAACACTGAAGCTTTCTTT
abundance: .; j_gene: TRBJ2-6; d_gene: TRBD1; v_gene: TRBV5-1; CDR3aa: CASSLPGQGAPGANVLTF; CDR3nt: TGCGCCAGCAGCTTACCGGGACAGGGGGCGCCTGGGGCCAACGTCCTGACTTTC
abundance: .; j_gene: TRBJ1-5; d_gene: TRBD1; v_gene: TRBV28; CDR3aa: CASKKGAQPQHF; CDR3nt: TGTGCCAGCAAAAAGGGGGCCCAGCCCCAGCATTTT
abundance: .; j_gene: TRBJ2-7; d_gene: .; v_gene: TRBV5-1; CDR3aa: CASSVAREADEQYF; CDR3nt: TGCGCCAGCAGCGTGGCCAGGGAGGCGGACGAGCAGTACTTC
abundance: .; j_gene: TRBJ1-1; d_gene: TRBD1; v_gene: TRBV2; CDR3aa: CASIRQGTGNTEAFF; CDR3nt: TGTGCCAGCATTAGACAGGGGACGGGGAACACTGAAGCTTTCTTT
abundance: few; j_gene: TRBJ1-1; d_gene: TRBD1; v_gene: TRBV5-8; CDR3aa: CASSFIRGRTEAFF; CDR3nt: TGTGCCAGCAGCTTTATCAGGGGGCGGACTGAAGCTTTCTTT
abundance: .; j_gene: TRBJ2-7; d_gene: .; v_gene: TRBV27; CDR3aa: CASSPTSDSSSYEQYF; CDR3nt: TGTGCCAGCAGTCCGACGTCGGACAGTTCCTCCTACGAGCAGTACTTC
abundance: .; j_gene: TRBJ2-5; d_gene: TRBD2; v_gene: TRBV6-5; CDR3aa: CASSYRLAGLQETQYF; CDR3nt: TGTGCCAGCAGTTACCGACTAGCGGGGTTACAAGAGACCCAGTACTTC
abundance: once; j_gene: TRBJ1-3; d_gene: .; v_gene: TRBV25-1; CDR3aa: CASSATGISGNTIYF; CDR3nt: TGTGCCAGCAGTGCCACAGGGATCTCTGGAAACACCATATATTTT
abundance: .; j_gene: TRBJ1-2; d_gene: .; v_gene: TRBV18; CDR3aa: CASSLTDSIYGYTF; CDR3nt: TGTGCCAGCTCACTTACGGACAGCATCTATGGCTACACCTTC
abundance: few; j_gene: TRBJ1-5; d_gene: .; v_gene: TRBV28; CDR3aa: CASTPGRGRQPQHF; CDR3nt: TGTGCCAGCACCCCGGGCAGGGGCAGGCAGCCCCAGCATTTT
abundance: .; j_gene: TRBJ1-2; d_gene: TRBD1; v_gene: TRBV5-8; CDR3aa: CASSPWTGGNYGYTF; CDR3nt: TGTGCCAGCAGCCCCTGGACAGGCGGAAACTATGGCTACACCTTC
abundance: .; j_gene: TRBJ1-2; d_gene: TRBD1; v_gene: TRBV7-2; CDR3aa: CASSLPGGSTYGYTF; CDR3nt: TGTGCCAGCAGCTTACCAGGGGGCTCAACCTATGGCTACACCTTC
abundance: .; j_gene: TRBJ2-5; d_gene: .; v_gene: TRBV5-6; CDR3aa: CASSLLQYQETQYF; CDR3nt: TGTGCCAGCAGCTTGCTACAGTACCAAGAGACCCAGTACTTC
abundance: .; j_gene: TRBJ2-5; d_gene: .; v_gene: TRBV7-2; CDR3aa: CASIEWAGSGTQYF; CDR3nt: TGTGCCAGCATCGAGTGGGCCGGGAGCGGGACCCAGTACTTC
abundance: few; j_gene: TRBJ2-7; d_gene: .; v_gene: TRBV18; CDR3aa: CASSPLETYEQYF; CDR3nt: TGTGCCAGCTCACCCCTGGAGACCTACGAGCAGTACTTC
abundance: .; j_gene: TRBJ2-1; d_gene: TRBD2; v_gene: TRBV18; CDR3aa: CASSPPTGTSGSYNEQFF; CDR3nt: TGTGCCAGCTCACCCCCTACTGGGACTAGCGGGTCCTACAATGAGCAGTTCTTC
abundance: .; j_gene: TRBJ1-1; d_gene: TRBD1; v_gene: TRBV4-3; CDR3aa: CASSHGPPGQGFEAFF; CDR3nt: TGCGCCAGCAGCCATGGTCCCCCGGGACAGGGATTTGAAGCTTTCTTT
abundance: .; j_gene: TRBJ2-1; d_gene: TRBD1; v_gene: TRBV11-1; CDR3aa: CASSTRADRGPYNEQFF; CDR3nt: TGTGCCAGCAGCACCAGGGCGGACAGGGGCCCCTACAATGAGCAGTTCTTC
abundance: .; j_gene: TRBJ1-2; d_gene: .; v_gene: TRBV6-5; CDR3aa: CASSPDSNYGYTF; CDR3nt: TGTGCCAGCAGCCCGGACTCTAACTATGGCTACACCTTC
abundance: .; j_gene: TRBJ2-2; d_gene: TRBD1; v_gene: TRBV2; CDR3aa: CASSTLRGRSPGELFF; CDR3nt: TGTGCCAGCAGTACCCTCAGGGGGCGTTCTCCCGGGGAGCTGTTTTTT
abundance: .; j_gene: TRBJ1-2; d_gene: .; v_gene: TRBV19; CDR3aa: CASTPQGSYYGYTF; CDR3nt: TGTGCCAGTACCCCACAGGGCTCCTACTATGGCTACACCTTC
abundance: .; j_gene: TRBJ2-2; d_gene: .; v_gene: TRBV10-3; CDR3aa: CAISDSSTAAGELFF; CDR3nt: TGTGCCATCAGTGATTCTTCGACGGCGGCCGGGGAGCTGTTTTTT
abundance: .; j_gene: TRBJ1-2; d_gene: .; v_gene: TRBV19; CDR3aa: CAAIAEQGYTF; CDR3nt: TGTGCCGCTATAGCGGAGCAAGGCTACACCTTC
abundance: few; j_gene: TRBJ2-3; d_gene: .; v_gene: TRBV7-3; CDR3aa: CASSLGIRGGHTQYF; CDR3nt: TGTGCCAGCAGCTTAGGGATCCGCGGAGGCCATACGCAGTATTTT
abundance: .; j_gene: TRBJ1-1; d_gene: .; v_gene: TRBV5-4; CDR3aa: CASSLEATVNTEAFF; CDR3nt: TGTGCCAGCAGCTTGGAGGCGACAGTGAACACTGAAGCTTTCTTT
abundance: .; j_gene: TRBJ1-5; d_gene: .; v_gene: TRBV19; CDR3aa: CASSIIRGGQPQHF; CDR3nt: TGTGCCAGTAGTATAATTAGGGGGGGTCAGCCCCAGCATTTT
abundance: once; j_gene: TRBJ2-7; d_gene: TRBD1; v_gene: TRBV19; CDR3aa: CASSLTGTAYEQYF; CDR3nt: TGTGCCAGTAGTCTAACCGGGACAGCATACGAGCAGTACTTC
abundance: .; j_gene: TRBJ2-5; d_gene: .; v_gene: TRBV5-4; CDR3aa: CASSGEREETQYF; CDR3nt: TGTGCCAGCAGCGGAGAGCGGGAAGAGACCCAGTACTTC
abundance: .; j_gene: TRBJ1-1; d_gene: TRBD1; v_gene: TRBV4-1; CDR3aa: CASSQDNQGQGASEAFF; CDR3nt: TGCGCCAGCAGCCAAGATAATCAGGGACAGGGGGCGTCTGAAGCTTTCTTT
abundance: few; j_gene: TRBJ1-2; d_gene: .; v_gene: TRBV4-3; CDR3aa: CASSQDTGALYGYTF; CDR3nt: TGCGCCAGCAGCCAAGATACAGGTGCCCTCTATGGCTACACCTTC
abundance: few; j_gene: TRBJ2-7; d_gene: TRBD1; v_gene: TRBV9; CDR3aa: CASSVTGTGTHEQYF; CDR3nt: TGTGCCAGCAGCGTTACCGGGACAGGCACTCACGAGCAGTACTTC
abundance: .; j_gene: TRBJ1-2; d_gene: .; v_gene: TRBV19; CDR3aa: CASKATTSYGYTF; CDR3nt: TGTGCCAGTAAGGCCACGACAAGCTATGGCTACACCTTC
abundance: .; j_gene: TRBJ1-1; d_gene: .; v_gene: TRBV4-2; CDR3aa: CASSQEWGERSAFF; CDR3nt: TGTGCCAGCAGCCAAGAATGGGGGGAGAGGTCGGCTTTCTTT
abundance: .; j_gene: TRBJ2-7; d_gene: TRBD1; v_gene: TRBV10-3; CDR3aa: CAISPDRVGEQYF; CDR3nt: TGTGCCATCAGCCCAGACAGGGTAGGGGAGCAGTACTTC
abundance: .; j_gene: TRBJ1-1; d_gene: .; v_gene: TRBV7-9; CDR3aa: CASSLRTPNTEAFF; CDR3nt: TGTGCCAGCAGCCTTCGGACACCAAACACTGAAGCTTTCTTT
abundance: .; j_gene: TRBJ1-5; d_gene: .; v_gene: TRBV9; CDR3aa: CASSVSGNQPQHF; CDR3nt: TGTGCCAGCAGCGTATCCGGGAATCAGCCCCAGCATTTT
abundance: once; j_gene: TRBJ2-7; d_gene: TRBD1; v_gene: TRBV7-9; CDR3aa: CASSSRGDRGSYEQYF; CDR3nt: TGTGCCAGCAGCTCCCGGGGGGACAGGGGTTCCTACGAGCAGTACTTC
abundance: .; j_gene: TRBJ1-3; d_gene: .; v_gene: TRBV11-2; CDR3aa: CASSFWGKSLSGNTIYF; CDR3nt: TGTGCCAGCAGCTTCTGGGGCAAGTCTCTCTCTGGAAACACCATATATTTT